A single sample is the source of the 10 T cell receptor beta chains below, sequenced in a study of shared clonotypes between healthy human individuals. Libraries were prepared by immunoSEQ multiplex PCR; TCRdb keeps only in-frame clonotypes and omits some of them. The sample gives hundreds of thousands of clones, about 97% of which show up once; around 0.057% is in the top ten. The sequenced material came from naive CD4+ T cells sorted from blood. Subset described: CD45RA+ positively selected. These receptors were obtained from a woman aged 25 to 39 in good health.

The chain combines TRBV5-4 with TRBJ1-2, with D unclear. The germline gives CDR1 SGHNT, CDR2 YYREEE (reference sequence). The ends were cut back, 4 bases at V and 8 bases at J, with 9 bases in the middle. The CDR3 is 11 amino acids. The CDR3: CASSQGAGYTF. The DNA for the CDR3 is TGTGCCAGCAGCCAAGGTGCAGGCTACACCTTC.

The CDR3 here is CSAGQGRYF. CDR3 nucleotide sequence: TGCAGTGCCGGACAGGGTCGGTACTTC. This chain joins TRBV20-1 and TRBJ2-7, with 8 bases that match TRBD1. With V trimmed by 6 bases and J by 12 bases, 4 bases remained unmatched. This CDR3 comprises 9 residues. Germline V gives CDR1 DFQATT, CDR2 SNEGSKA (reference sequence).

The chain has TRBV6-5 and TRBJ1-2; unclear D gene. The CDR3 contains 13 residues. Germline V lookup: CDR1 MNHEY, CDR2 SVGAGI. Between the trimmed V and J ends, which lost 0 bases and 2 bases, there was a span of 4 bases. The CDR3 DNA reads TGTGCCAGCAGTTACTCGGCGAACTATGGCTACACCTTC. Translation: CASSYSANYGYTF.

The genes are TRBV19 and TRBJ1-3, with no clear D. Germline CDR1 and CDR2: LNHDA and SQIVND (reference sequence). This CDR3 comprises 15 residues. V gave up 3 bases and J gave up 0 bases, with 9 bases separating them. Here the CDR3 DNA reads TGTGCCAGTAGTATGACCGGCTACTCTGGAAACACCATATATTTT. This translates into CASSMTGYSGNTIYF.

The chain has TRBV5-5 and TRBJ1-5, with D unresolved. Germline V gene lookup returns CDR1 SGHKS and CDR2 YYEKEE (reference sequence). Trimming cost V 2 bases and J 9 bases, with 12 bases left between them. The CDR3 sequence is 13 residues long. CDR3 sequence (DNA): TGTGCCAGCAGCTTCGCGGGTAGTGGGCCCCAGCATTTT. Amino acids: CASSFAGSGPQHF.

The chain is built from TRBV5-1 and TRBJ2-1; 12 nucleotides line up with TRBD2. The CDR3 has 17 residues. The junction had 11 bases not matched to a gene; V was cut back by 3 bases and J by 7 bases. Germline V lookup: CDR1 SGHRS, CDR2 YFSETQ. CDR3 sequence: CASSSPPSGRARNEQFF. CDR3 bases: TGCGCCAGCAGCTCCCCCCCTAGCGGGAGGGCCCGGAATGAGCAGTTCTTC.

As DNA, the CDR3 is TGTGCCAGCGGATCCGGCGGAACCCGCTACGAGCAGTACTTC. Translating it yields CASGSGGTRYEQYF. This chain links TRBV28 with TRBJ2-7; D not certain. V was trimmed by 8 bases and J by 3 bases, leaving 17 bases between them. This CDR3 comprises 14 residues. The germline V gene has CDR1 MDHEN and CDR2 SYDVKM. Using reference TRBV28 and TRBJ2-7 for the parts outside the CDR3, the full variable domain is DVKVTQSSRYLVKRTGEKVFLECVQDMDHENMFWYRQDPGLGLRLIYFSYDVKMKEKGDIPEGYSVSREKKERFSLILESASTNQTSMYLCASGSGGTRYEQYFGPGTRLTVT.

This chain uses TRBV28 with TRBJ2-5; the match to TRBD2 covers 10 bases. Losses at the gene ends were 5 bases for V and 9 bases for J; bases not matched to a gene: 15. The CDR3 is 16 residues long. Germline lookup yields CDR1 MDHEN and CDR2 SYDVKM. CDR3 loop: CASSPNLGLATRAQYF. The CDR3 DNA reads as TGTGCCAGCAGTCCAAACCTGGGACTAGCGACACGCGCCCAGTACTTC.

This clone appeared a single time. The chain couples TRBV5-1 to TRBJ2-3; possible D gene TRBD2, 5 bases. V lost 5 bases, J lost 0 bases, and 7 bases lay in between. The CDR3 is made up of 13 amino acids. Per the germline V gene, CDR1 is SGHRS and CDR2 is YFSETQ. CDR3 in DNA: TGCGCCAGCAGGGAGGCTAGCACAGATACGCAGTATTTT. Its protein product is CASREASTDTQYF.

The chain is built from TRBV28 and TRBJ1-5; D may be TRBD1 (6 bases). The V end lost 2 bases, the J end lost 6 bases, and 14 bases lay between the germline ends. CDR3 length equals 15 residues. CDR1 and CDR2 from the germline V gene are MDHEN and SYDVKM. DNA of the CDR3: TGTGCCAGCAGTTTAAGCCCGGGGGCGGGTCAGCCCCAGCATTTT. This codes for CASSLSPGAGQPQHF.